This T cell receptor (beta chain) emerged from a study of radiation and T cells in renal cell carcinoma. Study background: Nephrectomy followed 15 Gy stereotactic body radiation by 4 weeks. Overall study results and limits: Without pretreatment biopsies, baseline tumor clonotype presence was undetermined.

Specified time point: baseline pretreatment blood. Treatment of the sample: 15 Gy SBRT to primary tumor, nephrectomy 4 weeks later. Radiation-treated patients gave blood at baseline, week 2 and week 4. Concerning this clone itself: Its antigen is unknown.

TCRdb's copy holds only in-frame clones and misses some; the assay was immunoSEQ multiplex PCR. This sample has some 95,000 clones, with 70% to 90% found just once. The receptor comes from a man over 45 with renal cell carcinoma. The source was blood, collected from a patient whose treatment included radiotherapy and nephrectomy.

CDR3 sequence reads: CASSGTASGNTIYF. CDR3 DNA sequence: TGTGCCAGCAGCGGGACGGCCTCTGGAAACACCATATATTTT. The chain is built from TRBV27 and TRBJ1-3; tentative D call: TRBD1 (5 bases). The germline V and J ends were trimmed by 6 bases and 0 bases, with 9 bases remaining between them. The CDR3 runs to 14 residues. Per germline, CDR1 MNHEY and CDR2 SMNVEV (reference sequence).